Shown below are 10 T cell receptor beta chains from a single sample sequenced in a study of blood T cell repertoires in COVID-19. Produced via immunoSEQ multiplex PCR; TCRdb's table is partial and in-frame only. Among 48,000 or so clones listed, around 91% were seen once. Sequencing used peripheral blood. The origin of the receptors is a human donor in a cohort sampled during active COVID-19.

CDR3 sequence: CSASGGSHEQYF. The CDR3 nucleotides are TGCAGTGCTAGTGGCGGGAGCCACGAGCAGTACTTC. The rearrangement joins TRBV20-1 to TRBJ2-7; TRBD2 aligns across 7 bases. The CDR3 totals 12 residues. The germline CDR1 and CDR2 sequences are DFQATT and SNEGSKA (reference sequence). V trimming: 3 bases; J trimming: 5 bases; junction bases outside the gene matches: 4.

The chain is built from TRBV7-3 and TRBJ2-3; weak D call: TRBD1 (6 bases). CDR3 length equals 15 residues. Per germline, CDR1 SGHTA and CDR2 FQGTGA. V was trimmed by 2 bases and J by 7 bases, leaving 16 bases between them. CDR3 nucleotides: TGTGCCAGCAGCTTAGATTCGTGGGGGCGAAATACGCAGTATTTT. Encoded protein: CASSLDSWGRNTQYF.

The chain joins TRBV7-8 to TRBJ2-5; D uncertain. CDR1 is SGHVS, CDR2 FQNEAQ, per germline. The CDR3 length is 12 residues. Trimming took off 5 bases at V and 3 bases at J, with 7 bases between the two ends. The DNA of the CDR3 is TGTGCCAGCAGCGCAGATGAAGAGACCCAGTACTTC. Translation gives CASSADEETQYF.

The rearrangement joins TRBV5-1 to TRBJ2-3; no clear D. The V end lost 0 bases, the J end lost 2 bases, and 7 bases lay between the germline ends. The length of the CDR3 is 14 residues. The germline V gene has CDR1 SGHRS and CDR2 YFSETQ. As DNA, the CDR3 is TGCGCCAGCAGCTTGGCGGTCGACACAGATACGCAGTATTTT. This translates into CASSLAVDTDTQYF. The variable domain in full, completed from reference TRBV5-1 and TRBJ2-3, reads KAGVTQTPRYLIKTRGQQVTLSCSPISGHRSVSWYQQTPGQGLQFLFEYFSETQRNKGNFPGRFSGRQFSNSRSEMNVSTLELGDSALYLCASSLAVDTDTQYFGPGTRLTVL.

The chain has TRBV5-1 and TRBJ2-1; a weak D match, TRBD2 (6 bases). The CDR3 is 14 amino acids. Germline loops: CDR1 SGHRS, CDR2 YFSETQ. Trimming removed 0 bases at V and 6 bases at J, with 10 bases between. CDR3 nucleotides: TGCGCCAGCAGCTTGGGTACGGAGGGCAATGAGCAGTTCTTC. Translating it yields CASSLGTEGNEQFF.

This chain uses TRBV30 with TRBJ1-1; 12 bases are a match to TRBD1. The CDR3 consists of 14 residues. The germline gives CDR1 GTSNPN, CDR2 SVGIG (reference sequence). The ends lost 4 bases at V and 10 bases at J; junction bases unmatched: 10. CDR3 sequence reads: CAWKPGQGASGAFF. DNA for the CDR3: TGTGCCTGGAAACCGGGACAGGGGGCATCGGGAGCTTTCTTT. The variable domain in full, completed from reference TRBV30 and TRBJ1-1, reads SQTIHQWPATLVQPVGSPLSLECTVEGTSNPNLYWYRQAAGRGLQLLFYSVGIGQISSEVPQNLSASRPQDRQFILSSKKLLLSDSGFYLCAWKPGQGASGAFFGQGTRLTVV.

The V and J genes are TRBV7-9 and TRBJ2-2; D uncertain. V lost 5 bases and J lost 4, with 14 bases in between. CDR1 and CDR2 (germline): SEHNR, FQNEAQ (reference sequence). CDR3 length equals 15 residues. The DNA of the CDR3 is TGTGCCAGCAGCCCAAATACCGGTACCACCGGGGAGCTGTTTTTT. Residues: CASSPNTGTTGELFF. The full variable domain, its missing parts supplied by reference TRBV7-9 and TRBJ2-2, is DTGVSQNPRHKITKRGQNVTFRCDPISEHNRLYWYRQTLGQGPEFLTYFQNEAQLEKSRLLSDRFSAERPKGSFSTLEIQRTEQGDSAMYLCASSPNTGTTGELFFGEGSRLTVL.

The chain couples TRBV6-1 to TRBJ1-2; 8 bases are a match to TRBD1. The ends lost 2 bases at V and 3 bases at J; junction bases unmatched: 2. CDR1 MNHNS and CDR2 SASEGT come from the germline V gene. The CDR3 extends over 14 amino acids. For the CDR3, the DNA is TGTGCCAGCAGTGAAAGGACAGGGTACTATGGCTACACCTTC. Translation gives CASSERTGYYGYTF.

The V and J genes are TRBV19 and TRBJ2-7; 9 positions match TRBD2. This CDR3 contains 16 residues. CDR1 and CDR2 from the germline V gene are LNHDA and SQIVND (reference sequence). V shed 4 bases and J 3 bases; nucleotides not matched to a gene: 10. The DNA of the CDR3 is TGTGCCAGTAGTAGTCTTAGCGGGAGTGCCATCTACGAGCAGTACTTC. Translated: CASSSLSGSAIYEQYF.

V gene TRBV3-1 (or the pseudogene TRBV3-2) combines with J gene TRBJ2-2; D gene uncertain. The CDR3 sequence is 14 residues long. The germline CDR1 and CDR2 sequences are LGHDT and YNNKEL (reference sequence). With 4 bases removed from V and 1 base from J, the gap between germline ends came to 7 bases. The CDR3: CASSLDLNTGELFF. The DNA of the CDR3 is TGTGCCAGCAGCCTAGACCTGAACACCGGGGAGCTGTTTTTT.